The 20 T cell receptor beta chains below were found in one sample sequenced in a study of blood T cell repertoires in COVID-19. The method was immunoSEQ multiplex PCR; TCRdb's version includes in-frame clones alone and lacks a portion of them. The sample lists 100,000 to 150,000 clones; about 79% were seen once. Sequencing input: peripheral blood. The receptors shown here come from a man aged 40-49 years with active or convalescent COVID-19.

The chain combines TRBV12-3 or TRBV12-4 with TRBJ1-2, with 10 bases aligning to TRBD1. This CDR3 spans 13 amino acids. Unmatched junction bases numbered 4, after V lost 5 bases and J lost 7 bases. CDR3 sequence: CASSLRTGGGYTF. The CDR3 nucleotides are TGTGCCAGCAGTCTGAGGACAGGGGGTGGCTACACCTTC.

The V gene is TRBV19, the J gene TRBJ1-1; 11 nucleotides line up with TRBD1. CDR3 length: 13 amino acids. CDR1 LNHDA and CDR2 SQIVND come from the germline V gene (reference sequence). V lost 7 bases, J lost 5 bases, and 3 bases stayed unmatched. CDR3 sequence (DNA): TGTGCCAGTAAGGGACAGGGGGTGACTGAAGCTTTCTTT. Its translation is CASKGQGVTEAFF. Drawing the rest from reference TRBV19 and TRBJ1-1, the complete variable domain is DGGITQSPKYLFRKEGQNVTLSCEQNLNHDAMYWYRQDPGQGLRLIYYSQIVNDFQKGDIAEGYSVSREKKESFPLTVTSAQKNPTAFYLCASKGQGVTEAFFGQGTRLTVV.

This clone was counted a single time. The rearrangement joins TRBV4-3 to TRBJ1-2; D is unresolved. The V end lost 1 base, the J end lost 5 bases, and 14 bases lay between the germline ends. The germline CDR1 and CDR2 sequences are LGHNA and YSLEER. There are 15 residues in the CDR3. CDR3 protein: CASSQVFPSVYGYTF. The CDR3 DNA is TGCGCCAGCAGCCAAGTTTTCCCCAGCGTGTATGGCTACACCTTC.

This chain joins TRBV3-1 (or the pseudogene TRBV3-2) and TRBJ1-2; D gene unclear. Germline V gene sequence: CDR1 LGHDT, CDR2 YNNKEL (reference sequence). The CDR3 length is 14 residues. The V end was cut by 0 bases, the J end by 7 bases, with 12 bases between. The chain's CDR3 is CASSQDSRGGGYTF. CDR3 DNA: TGTGCCAGCAGCCAAGATTCCCGGGGAGGTGGCTACACCTTC.

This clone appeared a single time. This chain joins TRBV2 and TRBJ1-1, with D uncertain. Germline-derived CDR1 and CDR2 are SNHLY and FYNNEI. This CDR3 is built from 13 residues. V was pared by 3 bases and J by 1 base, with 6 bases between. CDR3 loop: CASSDEENTEAFF. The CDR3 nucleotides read TGTGCCAGCAGTGACGAGGAGAACACTGAAGCTTTCTTT. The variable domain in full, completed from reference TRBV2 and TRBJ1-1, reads EPEVTQTPSHQVTQMGQEVILRCVPISNHLYFYWYRQILGQKVEFLVSFYNNEISEKSEIFDDQFSVERPDGSNFTLKIRSTKLEDSAMYFCASSDEENTEAFFGQGTRLTVV.

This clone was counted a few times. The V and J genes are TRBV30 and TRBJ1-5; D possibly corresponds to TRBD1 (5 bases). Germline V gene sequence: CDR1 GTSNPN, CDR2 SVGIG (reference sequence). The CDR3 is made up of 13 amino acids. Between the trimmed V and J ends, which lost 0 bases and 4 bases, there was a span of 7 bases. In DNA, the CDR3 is TGTGCCTGGAGTGTATCAGGGAATCAGCCCCAGCATTTT. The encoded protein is CAWSVSGNQPQHF.

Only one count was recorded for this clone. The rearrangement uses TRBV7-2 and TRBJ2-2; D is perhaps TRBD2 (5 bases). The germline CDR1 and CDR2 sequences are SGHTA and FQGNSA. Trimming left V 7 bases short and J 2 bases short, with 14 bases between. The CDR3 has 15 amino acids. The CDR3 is CASTSWTRNTGELFF. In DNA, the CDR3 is TGTGCCAGCACCTCCTGGACTCGAAACACCGGGGAGCTGTTTTTT.

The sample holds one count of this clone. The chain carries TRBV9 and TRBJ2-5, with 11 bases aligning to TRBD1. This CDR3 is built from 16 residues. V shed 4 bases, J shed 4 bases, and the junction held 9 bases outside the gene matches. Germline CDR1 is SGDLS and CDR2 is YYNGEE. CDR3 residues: CASSRGIGTGGETQYF. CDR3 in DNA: TGTGCCAGCAGCCGGGGTATTGGGACAGGGGGAGAGACCCAGTACTTC.

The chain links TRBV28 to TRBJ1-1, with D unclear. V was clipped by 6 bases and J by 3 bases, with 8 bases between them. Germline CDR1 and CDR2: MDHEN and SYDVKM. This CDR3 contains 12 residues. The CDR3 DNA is TGTGCCAGCAGACTTGAGCACACTGAAGCTTTCTTT. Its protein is CASRLEHTEAFF. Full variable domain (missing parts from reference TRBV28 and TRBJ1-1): DVKVTQSSRYLVKRTGEKVFLECVQDMDHENMFWYRQDPGLGLRLIYFSYDVKMKEKGDIPEGYSVSREKKERFSLILESASTNQTSMYLCASRLEHTEAFFGQGTRLTVV.

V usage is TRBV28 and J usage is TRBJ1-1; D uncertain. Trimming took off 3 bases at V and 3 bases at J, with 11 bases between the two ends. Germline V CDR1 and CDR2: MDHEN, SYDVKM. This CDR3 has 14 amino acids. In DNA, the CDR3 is TGTGCCAGCAGTTTCTTTGGAGGCGACACTGAAGCTTTCTTT. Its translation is CASSFFGGDTEAFF.

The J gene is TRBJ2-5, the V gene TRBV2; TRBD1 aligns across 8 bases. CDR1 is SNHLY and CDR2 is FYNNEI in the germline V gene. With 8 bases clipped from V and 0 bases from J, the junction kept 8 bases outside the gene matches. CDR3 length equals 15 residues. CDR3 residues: CASRRDRSNQETQYF. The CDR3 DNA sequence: TGTGCCAGCCGTAGGGACAGGTCTAACCAAGAGACCCAGTACTTC. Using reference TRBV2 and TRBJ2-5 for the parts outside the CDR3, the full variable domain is EPEVTQTPSHQVTQMGQEVILRCVPISNHLYFYWYRQILGQKVEFLVSFYNNEISEKSEIFDDQFSVERPDGSNFTLKIRSTKLEDSAMYFCASRRDRSNQETQYFGPGTRLLVL.

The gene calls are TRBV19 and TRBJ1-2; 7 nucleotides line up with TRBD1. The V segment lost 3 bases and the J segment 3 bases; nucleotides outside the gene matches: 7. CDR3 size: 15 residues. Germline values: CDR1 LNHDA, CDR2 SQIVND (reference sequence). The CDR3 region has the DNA TGTGCCAGTAGTATTCCGGACAGGAGGCACTATGGCTACACCTTC. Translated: CASSIPDRRHYGYTF.

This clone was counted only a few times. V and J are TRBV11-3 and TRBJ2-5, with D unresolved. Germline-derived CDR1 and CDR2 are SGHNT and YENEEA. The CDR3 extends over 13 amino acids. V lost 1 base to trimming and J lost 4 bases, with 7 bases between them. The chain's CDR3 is CASSLVTGETQYF. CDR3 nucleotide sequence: TGTGCCAGCAGCTTAGTTACGGGAGAGACCCAGTACTTC.

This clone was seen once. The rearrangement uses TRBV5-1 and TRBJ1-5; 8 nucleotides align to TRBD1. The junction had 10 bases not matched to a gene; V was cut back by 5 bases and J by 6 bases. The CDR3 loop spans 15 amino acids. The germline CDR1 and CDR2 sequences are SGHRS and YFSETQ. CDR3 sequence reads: CASRPTGGPSQPQHF. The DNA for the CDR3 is TGCGCCAGCAGGCCTACAGGGGGACCGAGTCAGCCCCAGCATTTT.

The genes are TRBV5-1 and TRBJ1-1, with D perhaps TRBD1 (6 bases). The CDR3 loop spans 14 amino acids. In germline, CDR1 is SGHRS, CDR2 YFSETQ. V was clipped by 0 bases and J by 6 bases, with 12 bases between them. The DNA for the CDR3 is TGCGCCAGCAGCTTGGAACAGGGTAGAGCTGAAGCTTTCTTT. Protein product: CASSLEQGRAEAFF.

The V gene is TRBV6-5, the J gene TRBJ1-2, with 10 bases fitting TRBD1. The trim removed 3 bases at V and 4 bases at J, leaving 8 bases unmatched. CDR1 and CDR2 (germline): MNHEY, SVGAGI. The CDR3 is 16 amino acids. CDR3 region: CASSYSGGDRGYGYTF. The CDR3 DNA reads TGTGCCAGCAGTTATTCGGGGGGGGACAGGGGCTATGGCTACACCTTC.

The CDR3 loop reads CASSTEGGRVLFF. The CDR3 DNA follows: TGTGCCAGCAGCACTGAGGGGGGGAGGGTACTGTTTTTT. The rearrangement links TRBV7-2 to TRBJ1-4, with D tentatively TRBD1 (6 bases). Per germline, CDR1 SGHTA and CDR2 FQGNSA. V was trimmed by 5 bases and J by 13 bases, leaving 17 bases between them. The CDR3 runs 13 residues.

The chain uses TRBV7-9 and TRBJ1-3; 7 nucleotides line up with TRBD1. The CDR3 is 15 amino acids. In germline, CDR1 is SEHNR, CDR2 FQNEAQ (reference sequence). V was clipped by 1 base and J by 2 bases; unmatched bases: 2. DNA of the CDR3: TGTGCCAGCAGCTTAGGACAGGGCACTGGAAACACCATATATTTT. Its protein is CASSLGQGTGNTIYF.

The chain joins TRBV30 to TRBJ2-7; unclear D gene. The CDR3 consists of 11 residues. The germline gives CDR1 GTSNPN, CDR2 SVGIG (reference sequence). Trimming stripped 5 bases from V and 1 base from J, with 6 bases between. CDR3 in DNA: TGTGCCTGGCGCGATTCCTACGAGCAGTACTTC. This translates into CAWRDSYEQYF.

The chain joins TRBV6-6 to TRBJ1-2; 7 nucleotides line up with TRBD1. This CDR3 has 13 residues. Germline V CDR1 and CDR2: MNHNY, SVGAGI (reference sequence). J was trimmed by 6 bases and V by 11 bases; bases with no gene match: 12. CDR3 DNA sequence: TGTGCCTGTAAGATGACAGGGAGTCATGGCTACACCTTC. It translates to CACKMTGSHGYTF.